This passage covers 21 T cell receptor beta chains from one sample sequenced in a study of control samples from healthy donors and cancer patients. Some clones are missing from TCRdb's copy, which holds only in-frame ones; the method was immunoSEQ multiplex PCR. The table records 100,000 to 120,000 clones, 88% of them present only once. The specimen sequenced was PBMCs. These receptor sequences come from an older woman with lung cancer.

The chain carries TRBV5-1 and TRBJ1-1; D is ambiguous. The V gene lost 1 base and the J gene lost 1 base, with 8 bases spanning the gap. The germline CDR1 and CDR2 sequences are SGHRS and YFSETQ. The CDR3 sequence is 14 residues long. DNA of the CDR3: TGCGCCAGCAGCTTGAGAAATGGGAACACTGAAGCTTTCTTT. Amino acids: CASSLRNGNTEAFF.

The chain couples TRBV29-1 to TRBJ1-1; D remains unclear. V lost 7 bases, J lost 6 bases, and 18 bases lay in between. The CDR3 is made up of 13 amino acids. The germline CDR1 and CDR2 sequences are SQVTM and ANQGSEA. CDR3 sequence reads: CSGSSGGPAEAFF. The CDR3 coding sequence is TGCAGCGGCAGTTCGGGAGGCCCGGCTGAAGCTTTCTTT.

The J gene is TRBJ2-3, the V gene TRBV4-2, with no clear D. The length of the CDR3 is 14 residues. Trimming pared 0 bases from V and 5 bases from J, leaving 9 bases between. CDR1 is LGHNA, CDR2 YNFKEQ, per germline. The CDR3 DNA is TGTGCCAGCAGCCAAGAGCGGTGGGGAGATACGCAGTATTTT. Translation gives CASSQERWGDTQYF.

This rearrangement joins TRBV5-1 to TRBJ2-5; 7 nucleotides match TRBD1. The CDR3 has 13 amino acids. The V gene end was trimmed by 3 bases and the J gene end by 2 bases; junction bases not matched to a gene: 1. In germline, CDR1 is SGHRS, CDR2 YFSETQ. CDR3 loop: CASSWDRQETQYF. The CDR3, as DNA: TGCGCCAGCAGCTGGGACAGACAAGAGACCCAGTACTTC.

This chain links TRBV7-8 with TRBJ1-1, with 11 bases aligning to TRBD1. From germline, CDR1 is SGHVS and CDR2 FQNEAQ. V lost 2 bases and J lost 11; bases outside the gene matches: 16. This CDR3 has 17 residues. The DNA of the CDR3 is TGTGCCAGCAGCTTAACTCCCCGGAACGGACAGGGGGCTCCGGCTTTCTTT. It encodes CASSLTPRNGQGAPAFF. Supplemented by reference TRBV7-8 and TRBJ1-1, the full variable domain reads GAGVSQSPRYKVAKRGQDVALRCDPISGHVSLFWYQQALGQGPEFLTYFQNEAQLDKSGLPSDRFFAERPEGSVSTLKIQRTQQEDSAVYLCASSLTPRNGQGAPAFFGQGTRLTVV.

This chain connects TRBV3-1 (or the pseudogene TRBV3-2) to TRBJ2-5; 7 bases map to TRBD2. Per the germline V gene, CDR1 is LGHDT and CDR2 is YNNKEL (reference sequence). Trimming took 0 bases from V and 1 from J; bases not matched to a gene: 5. This CDR3 has 16 residues. CDR3 in amino acids: CASSQDLASGQETQYF. DNA of the CDR3: TGTGCCAGCAGCCAAGATCTGGCTAGCGGCCAAGAGACCCAGTACTTC.

The rearrangement uses TRBV19 and TRBJ1-1; 11 bases are a match to TRBD1. The junction had 8 bases not matched to a gene; V was cut back by 4 bases and J by 4 bases. This CDR3 spans 16 amino acids. Germline lookup yields CDR1 LNHDA and CDR2 SQIVND (reference sequence). In DNA form, the CDR3 reads TGTGCCAGTAGTACGGGACAGGGGGGTTTGAGCACTGAAGCTTTCTTT. Translation: CASSTGQGGLSTEAFF.

V and J are TRBV5-6 and TRBJ2-7; possibly TRBD1 for D (6 bases). V lost 0 bases to trimming and J lost 2 bases, with 9 bases between them. The CDR3 has 14 residues. The germline gives CDR1 SGHDT, CDR2 YYEEEE. For the CDR3, the DNA is TGTGCCAGCAGCTTGGGGAGACAGGCCTACGAGCAGTACTTC. Protein sequence: CASSLGRQAYEQYF. Full variable domain (missing parts from reference TRBV5-6 and TRBJ2-7): DAGVTQSPTHLIKTRGQQVTLRCSPKSGHDTVSWYQQALGQGPQFIFQYYEEEERQRGNFPDRFSGHQFPNYSSELNVNALLLGDSALYLCASSLGRQAYEQYFGPGTRLTVT.

V is TRBV12-2 and J is TRBJ2-7; the table's D call, TRBD2, was not checked against the DNA. TRBV12-2 is shown as a pseudogene. This CDR3 region has 18 residues. CDR3 region: CASRRPLRAGLSLGEQYF. DNA of the CDR3: TGTGCAAGTCGCAGACCCCTGCGAGCGGGCCTTTCCCTCGGCGAGCAGTACTTC.

The chain couples TRBV5-1 to TRBJ2-5; weak D call: TRBD1 (5 bases). The V and J ends lost 4 bases and 6 bases respectively, with 16 bases between them. The CDR3 is 14 amino acids. Germline V gives CDR1 SGHRS, CDR2 YFSETQ. CDR3 loop: CASSILRVRKTQYF. The CDR3 nucleotides are TGCGCCAGCAGCATCCTCAGGGTGAGGAAGACCCAGTACTTC. Full variable domain (rest looked up from reference TRBV5-1 and TRBJ2-5): KAGVTQTPRYLIKTRGQQVTLSCSPISGHRSVSWYQQTPGQGLQFLFEYFSETQRNKGNFPGRFSGRQFSNSRSEMNVSTLELGDSALYLCASSILRVRKTQYFGPGTRLLVL.

The chain is built from TRBV4-1 and TRBJ2-3, with a tentative D call TRBD1 (5 bases). This CDR3 spans 15 amino acids. CDR1 MGHRA and CDR2 YSYEKL come from the germline V gene. Trimming cost V 6 bases and J 4 bases, with 17 bases left between them. In DNA form, the CDR3 reads TGCGCCAGCAGTCCTAGGCGTCAAGGGGCAGATACGCAGTATTTT. Translated, it gives CASSPRRQGADTQYF.

The chain employs TRBV10-3 and TRBJ2-5, with 9 bases aligning to TRBD1. This CDR3 region has 13 residues. Germline-derived CDR1 and CDR2 are ENHRY and SYGVKD. With 6 bases clipped from V and 7 bases from J, the junction kept 6 bases outside the gene matches. CDR3 bases: TGTGCCATCAGAGCGGGACAGGGTGGGACCCAGTACTTC. Its translation: CAIRAGQGGTQYF.

DNA for the CDR3: TGTGCCAGCTCACCCAACAGGGTGGGGGCTGGAAACACCATATATTTT. Its protein is CASSPNRVGAGNTIYF. This sequence joins TRBV18 and TRBJ1-3, with D tentatively TRBD1 (6 bases). The CDR3 loop spans 16 amino acids. Trimming pared 3 bases from V and 2 bases from J, leaving 14 bases between. Germline assignment: CDR1 KGHSH and CDR2 LQKENI.

The chain has TRBV20-1 and TRBJ1-5; D is uncertain. CDR3 length: 14 amino acids. Germline CDR1 reads DFQATT; CDR2 reads SNEGSKA (reference sequence). V dropped 3 bases and J dropped 0 bases, with 9 bases sitting between them. The CDR3 loop is CSASAASSNQPQHF. The CDR3 DNA is TGCAGTGCTAGTGCGGCTTCTAGCAATCAGCCCCAGCATTTT.

V is TRBV5-1 and J is TRBJ2-1; 11 bases align to TRBD2. V trimming: 0 bases; J trimming: 5 bases; junction bases outside the gene matches: 1. Per the germline V gene, CDR1 is SGHRS and CDR2 is YFSETQ. This CDR3 has 15 amino acids. The DNA for the CDR3 is TGCGCCAGCAGCTTGGTAGCGGGAGGGAACAATGAGCAGTTCTTC. This sequence encodes CASSLVAGGNNEQFF.

The genes are TRBV19 and TRBJ2-3, with TRBD2 as a possible D gene (6 bases). The CDR3 is 14 amino acids. V was pared by 6 bases and J by 6 bases, with 16 bases between. Germline V gene sequence: CDR1 LNHDA, CDR2 SQIVND (reference sequence). CDR3 sequence (DNA): TGTGCCAGTAGGGCGGGGACGGTTAGTGATACGCAGTATTTT. Its protein product is CASRAGTVSDTQYF.

The chain couples TRBV7-9 to TRBJ2-1, with TRBD2 as a possible D gene (6 bases). CDR1 and CDR2 (germline): SEHNR, FQNEAQ (reference sequence). The CDR3 runs to 15 residues. Trimming shortened V by 1 base and J by 6 bases, and 13 bases separated the two germline ends. CDR3 DNA sequence: TGTGCCAGCAGCTTAGTGGCAGCGGGTTCCAATGAGCAGTTCTTC. Translated: CASSLVAAGSNEQFF.

The gene calls are TRBV29-1 and TRBJ2-2; tentative D call: TRBD2 (5 bases). V lost 3 bases to trimming and J lost 8 bases, with 10 bases between them. CDR1 and CDR2 (germline): SQVTM, ANQGSEA. The CDR3 totals 12 residues. The CDR3 reads CSVEIPGGELFF. The CDR3 bases are TGCAGCGTTGAGATTCCGGGAGGGGAGCTGTTTTTT.

The rearrangement links TRBV5-1 to TRBJ2-1, with a weak D call TRBD2 (6 bases). There are 15 residues in the CDR3. Trimming removed 0 bases from V and 3 bases from J, with 10 bases in between. From germline, CDR1 is SGHRS and CDR2 YFSETQ. In nucleotides, the CDR3 is TGCGCCAGCAGCTTGGCCTCTAGCGACTACAATGAGCAGTTCTTC. Protein: CASSLASSDYNEQFF.

CDR3 DNA sequence: TGTGCCAGCAGCTTGGGAACAGGTTCTTTCCACGAGCAGTACTTC. Translation: CASSLGTGSFHEQYF. This chain connects TRBV5-6 to TRBJ2-7; maybe TRBD1 (5 bases). The CDR3 totals 15 residues. The V end was cut by 0 bases, the J end by 5 bases, with 15 bases between. Germline values: CDR1 SGHDT, CDR2 YYEEEE.

CDR3 DNA: TGCAGCGTTGGACAGGGGAAAGGCGAAAAACTGTTTTTT. Translated, it gives CSVGQGKGEKLFF. V is TRBV29-1 and J is TRBJ1-4; 8 bases map to TRBD1. The CDR3 length is 13 residues. V was pared by 4 bases and J by 8 bases, with 6 bases of the junction left unmatched. Germline CDR1 is SQVTM and CDR2 is ANQGSEA.